This entry describes one T cell receptor beta chain. Method: immunoSEQ multiplex PCR; TCRdb's copy keeps in-frame clones and lacks some. The table shows some 2,500 clones, with just over 85% occurring only once. The sample belongs to a study of tumour-infiltrating T cells in Burkitt lymphoma. Overall study context: Overall and progression-free survival were predicted by productive clonality.

The germline CDR1 and CDR2 sequences are MRHNA and SNTAGT. The CDR3 is 14 residues long. After removal of 6 bases from V and 10 bases from J, the junction contained 12 bases not matched to a gene. This receptor was identified in a human donor with diffuse large B-cell lymphoma. The chain uses TRBV6-4 and TRBJ1-2; 9 bases agree with TRBD1. Sequenced: tumor tissue. CDR3 residues: CASSALPGQGFYTF. The DNA of the CDR3 is TGTGCCAGCAGCGCTCTCCCGGGACAGGGTTTCTACACCTTC.